These T cell receptor beta chains were read from a single sample in a study of cytomegalovirus exposure and HLA in healthy donors. This table comes from immunoSEQ multiplex PCR, and its TCRdb copy is limited to in-frame clones, with some not included. The data hold about 110,000 clones, with 65% to 80% observed a single time. Material for sequencing was PBMCs. These receptors all stem from a woman aged 60-75 years in good health and CMV-seropositive. The conserved cysteine and the conserved F or W are not part of the CDR3 here.

V,CDR3
TRBV5-1,ASSPRRTGSDYGYT
TRBV19,ASSINGRISSVEQF
TRBV5-1,ASGTSSYNEQF
TRBV16,ASSRQMNTEAF
TRBV6-6,ATREDSLTYEQY
TRBV4-1,ASSSRWRDNEKLF
TRBV12-2,ARRTLAVENTGELF
TRBV6-6,ASSSFGTSSYEQY
TRBV5-1,ASSLGGREAF
TRBV18,ASSPKSSGRGDTQY
TRBV9,ASSDGQMNTEAF
TRBV12-5,ASGLGPVDQY
TRBV6-1,ASSEQESSYNEQF
TRBV5-1,ASSLLAGGGNEQF
TRBV27,ASSADRGQGNQPQH
TRBV7-3,ASSWSATSGELF
TRBV7-3,ASSLTGDQPQH
TRBV7-9,ASSLDSLLYNEQF
TRBV13,ASSFLPSDRGGYEQY
TRBV5-1,ASSLEPQTTYEQY
TRBV18,ASSPAGGGYT
TRBV6-1,ASSEEGTSREAF
TRBV19,ASRTIQGNEKLF
TRBV5-1,ASSLGAGSPLH
TRBV21-1,ASSKVGAGAVNIQY
TRBV18,ASSTGLAGGTDTQY
TRBV21-1,ASSKEGDTEAF
TRBV15,ATSRRDRVQETQY
TRBV18,ASSPPSVATDTQY